The clone carrying this T cell receptor beta chain was found many times. Its antigen remains unidentified. TCRdb redid the calling of the reads with MiXCR, one entry per CDR3 protein. Of 200,000 to 300,000 distinct CDR3 sequences listed, 9% to 15% were seen once; the top ten hold 1.5% to 2%. This sample is part of a study of T cell repertoires in cytomegalovirus infection. Findings and limits, study-wide: Summed frequency of shared TCR beta families picked out CMV carriers who also had the relevant HLA. Ex vivo, HLA-C-restricted CMV-specific TCR beta clonotypes prevailed over the rest of the response.

Germline assignment: CDR1 SGHAT and CDR2 FQNNGV. Unmatched junction bases numbered 4, after V lost 4 bases and J lost 5 bases. The CDR3 has 14 amino acids. The sequencing input was PBMCs. This receptor was taken from a human donor in good health (CMV status not recorded). Some clones in this sample may be carry-over from other donors' samples. The chain recombines TRBV11-2 with TRBJ1-1; 10 nucleotides line up with TRBD1. The CDR3 here is CASSSGQGGTEAFF. For the CDR3, the DNA is TGTGCCAGCAGCTCAGGACAGGGGGGGACTGAAGCTTTCTTT.